This section outlines one TCR beta chain sequence together with its context. Other DNA sequences in the sample encode the same CDR3. Assay: immunoSEQ multiplex PCR; the TCRdb copy retains only in-frame clones and omits some. The sample has about 55,000 clones; approximately 84% are singletons. The data are from a study of OX40 agonist ivuxolimab in advanced cancers. Material: CD4+ or CD8+ T cells sorted from blood, obtained in a trial of the OX40 agonist ivuxolimab. This clonotype originated in an adult with an advanced solid tumor such as melanoma, head and neck, liver or kidney cancer.

CDR3 sequence reads: CASSPRRGNTGELFF. CDR3 in DNA: TGTGCCAGCAGCCCGCGAAGGGGTAACACCGGGGAGCTGTTTTTT. V is TRBV11-3 and J is TRBJ2-2; perhaps TRBD1 as D (5 bases). The CDR3 is made up of 15 amino acids. In germline, CDR1 is SGHNT, CDR2 YENEEA. V gave up 5 bases and J gave up 2 bases, with 12 bases separating them.